The 15 T cell receptor beta chains presented below share a single source sample, sequenced in a study of T cell repertoires in MIS-A myocarditis. Here immunoSEQ multiplex PCR was the method, and the copy in TCRdb shows in-frame clones only, minus some. Of some 10,000 clones in the sample, around nine tenths were seen once. Sequenced sample: thoracic lymph node tissue obtained at autopsy. These receptors came from a young man with fulminant myocarditis from multisystem inflammatory syndrome in adults (MIS-A) after COVID-19.

This rearrangement joins TRBV4-1 to TRBJ1-5; D ambiguous. The CDR3 is 16 residues long. Trimming took 3 bases from V and 3 from J, leaving 15 bases between them. The germline CDR1 and CDR2 sequences are MGHRA and YSYEKL. CDR3 protein: CASSQIWQENNQPQHF. The CDR3 bases are TGCGCCAGCAGCCAGATTTGGCAGGAAAACAATCAGCCCCAGCATTTT.

The gene calls are TRBV28 and TRBJ2-1; TRBD1 aligns across 10 bases. This CDR3 spans 19 amino acids. Losses at the gene ends were 2 bases for V and 7 bases for J; bases not matched to a gene: 17. Per the germline V gene, CDR1 is MDHEN and CDR2 is SYDVKM. The CDR3 protein is CASSLRGARQGARVNEQFF. For the CDR3, the DNA is TGTGCCAGCAGTTTACGAGGGGCTAGACAGGGGGCGCGGGTGAATGAGCAGTTCTTC.

This chain joins TRBV4-3 and TRBJ1-5, with D perhaps matching TRBD1 (5 bases). V lost 5 bases, J lost 9 bases, and 14 bases lay in between. The CDR3 length is 13 residues. In germline, CDR1 is LGHNA, CDR2 YSLEER. The CDR3, as DNA: TGCGCCAGCAGCGGGACCCTGGGGGGGCCCCAGCATTTT. Its translation is CASSGTLGGPQHF.

The chain carries TRBV7-2 and TRBJ2-7, with D possibly matching TRBD1 (6 bases). Germline CDR1 is SGHTA and CDR2 is FQGNSA. V shed 5 bases and J shed 4 bases, with 18 bases lying between them. This CDR3 has 15 residues. CDR3 bases: TGTGCCAGCAGCGCCAGGGGAAATACGGTATACGAGCAGTACTTC. Its protein product is CASSARGNTVYEQYF. Together with reference TRBV7-2 and TRBJ2-7, the CDR3 gives the full variable domain: GAGVSQSPSNKVTEKGKDVELRCDPISGHTALYWYRQSLGQGLEFLIYFQGNSAPDKSGLPSDRFSAERTGGSVSTLTIQRTQQEDSAVYLCASSARGNTVYEQYFGPGTRLTVT.

The chain is built from TRBV18 and TRBJ2-7; TRBD1 matches 11 bases. V shed 6 bases and J 0 bases; nucleotides not matched to a gene: 13. This CDR3 contains 18 residues. Germline assignment: CDR1 KGHSH and CDR2 LQKENI. Here the CDR3 reads CASSGQGVSGRLSYEQYF. CDR3 in DNA: TGTGCCAGCTCGGGACAGGGGGTGTCAGGCCGACTCTCCTACGAGCAGTACTTC.

The rearrangement links TRBV9 to TRBJ2-1, with unresolved D. V was trimmed by 3 bases and J by 5 bases, leaving 6 bases between them. CDR1 and CDR2 from the germline V gene are SGDLS and YYNGEE. CDR3 size: 12 residues. In nucleotides, the CDR3 is TGTGCCAGCAGCGCGAGTAACAATGAGCAGTTCTTC. It encodes CASSASNNEQFF.

This clone came up once. The chain has TRBV5-6 and TRBJ2-7, with D unclear. The CDR3 is 15 amino acids. The germline gives CDR1 SGHDT, CDR2 YYEEEE. The germline V and J ends were trimmed by 3 bases and 1 base, with 14 bases remaining between them. The CDR3 region is CASSSPSLMSYEQYF. The DNA for the CDR3 is TGTGCCAGCAGCTCTCCTAGTCTGATGTCCTACGAGCAGTACTTC.

The rearrangement links TRBV11-2 to TRBJ2-3; 14 bases agree with TRBD2. V was pared by 7 bases and J by 0 bases, with 12 bases of the junction left unmatched. Germline V gene sequence: CDR1 SGHAT, CDR2 FQNNGV. The CDR3 has 19 residues. This chain's CDR3 is CASTRTSGGPTPSTDTQYF. The DNA for the CDR3 is TGTGCCAGCACCAGGACTAGCGGGGGGCCGACCCCTAGCACAGATACGCAGTATTTT.

V usage is TRBV19 and J usage is TRBJ2-7; tentative D call: TRBD2 (5 bases). Germline CDR1 and CDR2: LNHDA and SQIVND (reference sequence). Trimming removed 1 base from V and 4 bases from J, with 17 bases in between. The CDR3 spans 16 residues. The CDR3 DNA is TGTGCCAGTAGTATAGCGTTCCGGGGTCTAATTTACGAGCAGTACTTC. Translated, it gives CASSIAFRGLIYEQYF.

The chain couples TRBV5-1 to TRBJ2-5; 7 nucleotides match TRBD2. The CDR3 extends over 14 amino acids. Unmatched junction bases numbered 10, after V lost 6 bases and J lost 5 bases. Germline loops: CDR1 SGHRS, CDR2 YFSETQ. The CDR3 is CASTPGGGLETQYF. CDR3 nucleotide sequence: TGCGCCAGCACCCCAGGCGGGGGTTTGGAGACCCAGTACTTC.

This clone was detected once. The chain joins TRBV4-1 to TRBJ2-7, with 11 bases lining up with TRBD1. The CDR3 sequence is 15 residues long. Germline CDR1 reads MGHRA; CDR2 reads YSYEKL. The trim removed 4 bases at V and 3 bases at J, leaving 5 bases unmatched. This CDR3 is CASSLPGQGVYEQYF. CDR3 coding DNA: TGCGCCAGCAGCCTGCCGGGACAGGGGGTCTACGAGCAGTACTTC.

The rearrangement uses TRBV5-4 and TRBJ1-2; 7 nucleotides agree with TRBD1. There are 15 residues in the CDR3. In germline, CDR1 is SGHNT, CDR2 YYREEE (reference sequence). J was trimmed by 13 bases and V by 3 bases; bases with no gene match: 18. The CDR3: CASSSKGQEPRQGTF. The CDR3 nucleotides are TGTGCCAGCAGCTCGAAAGGTCAGGAACCGAGACAGGGCACCTTC.

The gene calls are TRBV27 and TRBJ2-7; 9 nucleotides agree with TRBD2. CDR1 MNHEY and CDR2 SMNVEV come from the germline V gene (reference sequence). CDR3 length equals 16 residues. Germline trimming cut 0 bases from V and 0 bases from J; bases unmatched to any gene: 3. The CDR3 DNA reads as TGTGCCAGCAGTTTATCCTTAGCGGGAGTCTCCTACGAGCAGTACTTC. It codes for CASSLSLAGVSYEQYF.

The genes are TRBV19 and TRBJ1-3; the match to TRBD1 covers 7 bases. V trimming: 5 bases; J trimming: 3 bases; junction bases outside the gene matches: 4. There are 14 residues in the CDR3. Germline V gene lookup returns CDR1 LNHDA and CDR2 SQIVND (reference sequence). The CDR3 spells CASSPGTDGNTIYF. In nucleotides, the CDR3 is TGTGCCAGTAGTCCCGGGACAGATGGAAACACCATATATTTT.

The V and J genes are TRBV27 and TRBJ2-7; D remains unclear. The germline gives CDR1 MNHEY, CDR2 SMNVEV (reference sequence). The CDR3 totals 13 residues. V lost 5 bases to trimming and J lost 4 bases, with 12 bases between them. The CDR3 nucleotides read TGTGCCAGCAGTCCCGTAGGCTCGTACGAGCAGTACTTC. Its protein is CASSPVGSYEQYF.